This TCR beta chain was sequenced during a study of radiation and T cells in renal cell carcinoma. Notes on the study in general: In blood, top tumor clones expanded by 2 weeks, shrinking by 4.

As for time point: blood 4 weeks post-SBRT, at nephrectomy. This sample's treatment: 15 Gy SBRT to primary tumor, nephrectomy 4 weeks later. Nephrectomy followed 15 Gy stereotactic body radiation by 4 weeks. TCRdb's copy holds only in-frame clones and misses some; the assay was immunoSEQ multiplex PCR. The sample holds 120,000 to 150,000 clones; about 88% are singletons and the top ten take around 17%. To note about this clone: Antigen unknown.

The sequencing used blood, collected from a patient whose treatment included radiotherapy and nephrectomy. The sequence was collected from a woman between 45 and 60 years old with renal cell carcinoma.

CDR3 sequence reads: CASSLALSGTTTYEQYF. In DNA form, the CDR3 reads TGTGCCAGCAGCTTAGCACTCAGCGGAACGACGACCTACGAGCAGTACTTC. The chain combines TRBV11-2 with TRBJ2-7; TRBD2 is a possible D gene (5 bases). V gave up 1 base and J gave up 2 bases, with 18 bases separating them. Looked up from germline, CDR1 is SGHAT and CDR2 is FQNNGV. The CDR3 sequence is 17 residues long. The entire variable domain, with the rest obtained from reference TRBV11-2 and TRBJ2-7, is as follows: EAGVAQSPRYKIIEKRQSVAFWCNPISGHATLYWYQQILGQGPKLLIQFQNNGVVDDSQLPKDRFSAERLKGVDSTLKIQPAKLEDSAVYLCASSLALSGTTTYEQYFGPGTRLTVT.